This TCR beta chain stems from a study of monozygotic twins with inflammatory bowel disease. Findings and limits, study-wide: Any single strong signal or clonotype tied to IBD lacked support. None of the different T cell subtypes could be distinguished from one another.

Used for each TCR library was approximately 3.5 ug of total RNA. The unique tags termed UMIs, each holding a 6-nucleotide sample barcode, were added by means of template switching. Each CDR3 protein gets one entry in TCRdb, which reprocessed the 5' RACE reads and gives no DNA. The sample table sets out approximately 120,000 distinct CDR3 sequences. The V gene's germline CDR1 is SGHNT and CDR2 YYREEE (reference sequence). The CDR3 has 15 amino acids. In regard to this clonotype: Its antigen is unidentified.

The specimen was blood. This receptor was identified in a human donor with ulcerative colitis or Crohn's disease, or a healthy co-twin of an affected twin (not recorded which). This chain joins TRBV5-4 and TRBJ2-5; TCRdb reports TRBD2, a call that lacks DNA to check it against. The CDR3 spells CASSLESSEQETQYF.